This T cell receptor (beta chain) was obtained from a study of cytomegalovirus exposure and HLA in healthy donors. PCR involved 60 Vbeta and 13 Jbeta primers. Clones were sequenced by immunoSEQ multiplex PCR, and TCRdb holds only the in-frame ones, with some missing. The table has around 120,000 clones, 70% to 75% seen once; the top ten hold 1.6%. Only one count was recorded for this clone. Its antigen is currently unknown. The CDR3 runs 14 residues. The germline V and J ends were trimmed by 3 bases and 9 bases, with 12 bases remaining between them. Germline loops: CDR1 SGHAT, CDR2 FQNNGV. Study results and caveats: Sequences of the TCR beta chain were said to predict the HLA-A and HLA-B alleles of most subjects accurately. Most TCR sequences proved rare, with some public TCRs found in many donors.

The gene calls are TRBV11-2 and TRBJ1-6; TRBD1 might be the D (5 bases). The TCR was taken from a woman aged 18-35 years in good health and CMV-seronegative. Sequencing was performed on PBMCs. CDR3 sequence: CASSFLFRASPLHF. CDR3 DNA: TGTGCCAGCAGCTTTCTTTTCAGGGCTTCACCCCTCCACTTT.